These T cell receptor beta chains were read from a single sample in a study of blood T cells in healthy people across ages. TCRdb reanalysed the 5' RACE reads using MiXCR and keeps one entry per CDR3 protein. The sample has 1.5 million to 2 million distinct CDR3 sequences, roughly 30% seen once. Sequencing used blood. The receptor set was obtained from a woman aged 30 to 39 in good health. The CDR3 runs from the conserved cysteine through the conserved F or W. Each record gives: clone size, D gene, J gene, CDR3 length, V gene, CDR3 protein, CDR3 DNA. A D gene is named only where the DNA matches it firmly. Part of the rows lack a size; the others show once, few, many or a class for expanded clones.

size: few; D: NA; J: TRBJ2-3; length: 13; V: TRBV7-2; CDR3: CASKDRVGDTQYF; DNA: TGTGCCAGCAAAGATCGGGTTGGCGATACGCAGTATTTT
size: few; D: NA; J: TRBJ2-7; length: 14; V: TRBV6-6; CDR3: CASKERADSYEQYF; DNA: TGTGCCAGCAAGGAGCGGGCAGATTCCTACGAGCAGTACTTC
size: NA; D: NA; J: TRBJ2-5; length: 15; V: TRBV2; CDR3: CASSEAGGPWETQYF; DNA: TGTGCCAGCAGTGAAGCGGGGGGGCCCTGGGAGACCCAGTACTTC
size: NA; D: NA; J: TRBJ1-2; length: 17; V: TRBV27; CDR3: CASSFNGGTPTNYGYTF; DNA: TGTGCCAGCAGTTTTAACGGAGGGACACCCACTAACTATGGCTACACCTTC
size: few; D: NA; J: TRBJ1-2; length: 12; V: TRBV6-2/TRBV6-3; CDR3: CASSPFVYGYTF; DNA: TGTGCCAGCAGCCCCTTCGTCTATGGCTACACCTTC
size: NA; D: NA; J: TRBJ1-6; length: 17; V: TRBV5-5; CDR3: CAGSPVLSPGNNSPLHF; DNA: TGTGCCGGCAGCCCAGTGTTGAGTCCAGGGAATAATTCACCCCTCCACTTT
size: few; D: NA; J: TRBJ1-4; length: 15; V: TRBV3-1; CDR3: CASSQVPATNEKLFF; DNA: TGTGCCAGCAGCCAGGTTCCGGCTACCAATGAAAAACTGTTTTTT
size: NA; D: TRBD2; J: TRBJ2-5; length: 15; V: TRBV7-2; CDR3: CASSLGAGGYGTQYF; DNA: TGTGCCAGCAGCTTAGGAGCGGGAGGTTACGGGACCCAGTACTTC
size: few; D: NA; J: TRBJ2-2; length: 10; V: TRBV6-2/TRBV6-3; CDR3: CASRDGELFF; DNA: TGTGCCAGCAGGGACGGGGAGCTGTTTTTT
size: many; D: NA; J: TRBJ2-7; length: 14; V: TRBV5-1; CDR3: CASSPGPGDYEQYF; DNA: TGCGCCAGCAGCCCGGGGCCGGGAGACTACGAGCAGTACTTC
size: NA; D: TRBD2; J: TRBJ2-5; length: 19; V: TRBV12-3/TRBV12-4; CDR3: CASSLALGTSGRLSETQYF; DNA: TGTGCCAGCAGTTTAGCGCTCGGGACTAGCGGGAGGTTGTCAGAGACCCAGTACTTC
size: NA; D: NA; J: TRBJ2-3; length: 14; V: TRBV20-1; CDR3: CSARTRVFTDTQYF; DNA: TGCAGTGCTAGGACTCGAGTCTTCACAGATACGCAGTATTTT
size: once; D: NA; J: TRBJ2-7; length: 17; V: TRBV5-1; CDR3: CASSLAVRAPVSYEQYF; DNA: TGCGCCAGCAGCTTGGCCGTCCGGGCCCCCGTGTCCTACGAGCAGTACTTC
size: few; D: TRBD2; J: TRBJ2-1; length: 17; V: TRBV2; CDR3: CASSDGTSGLRTNEQFF; DNA: TGTGCCAGCAGTGACGGGACTAGCGGGTTGAGAACCAATGAGCAGTTCTTC
size: few; D: TRBD2; J: TRBJ2-1; length: 17; V: TRBV7-3; CDR3: CASSLGGTGGGSNEQFF; DNA: TGTGCCAGCAGCTTAGGCGGGACGGGGGGAGGGTCCAATGAGCAGTTCTTC
size: NA; D: NA; J: TRBJ1-2; length: 14; V: TRBV9; CDR3: CASSPAQGHYGYTF; DNA: TGTGCCAGCAGCCCGGCTCAGGGACACTATGGCTACACCTTC